This note documents a single T cell receptor (beta chain) sequence. Cohorts were determined from participant-reported clinical history. What the recovered Cohort 3 donors had was two negative PCRs, clearance, or symptom resolution. Generated by immunoSEQ multiplex PCR, the TCRdb table keeps only in-frame clones and is missing some. The sample includes about 320,000 clones, roughly nine tenths of them seen just once. The sample belongs to a study of blood T cell repertoires in COVID-19. The trim removed 8 bases at V and 1 base at J, leaving 3 bases unmatched. This CDR3 region has 13 residues. The chain couples TRBV12-3 or TRBV12-4 to TRBJ1-2; 8 bases map to TRBD1. The source is a man in his sixties who had recovered from COVID-19. Sequenced sample: PBMCs or T cells enriched from blood (not recorded which). In DNA, the CDR3 is TGTGCCAGCGGGACAGGCCGTAACTATGGCTACACCTTC. It specifies CASGTGRNYGYTF.